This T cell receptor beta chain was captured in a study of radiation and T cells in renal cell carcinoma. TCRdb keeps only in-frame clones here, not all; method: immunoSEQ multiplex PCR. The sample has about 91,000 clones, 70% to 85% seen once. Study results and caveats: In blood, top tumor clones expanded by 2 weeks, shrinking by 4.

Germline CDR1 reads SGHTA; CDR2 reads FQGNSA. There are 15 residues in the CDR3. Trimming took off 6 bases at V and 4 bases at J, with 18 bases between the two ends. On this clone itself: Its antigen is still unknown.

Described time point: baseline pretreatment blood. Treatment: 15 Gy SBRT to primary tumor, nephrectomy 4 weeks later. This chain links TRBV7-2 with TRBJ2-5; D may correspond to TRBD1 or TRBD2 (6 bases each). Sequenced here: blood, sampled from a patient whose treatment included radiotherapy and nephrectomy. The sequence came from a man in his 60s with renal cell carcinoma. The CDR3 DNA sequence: TGTGCCAGCAGTCCTCGAGGGGGGAGTGCAGAGACCCAGTACTTC. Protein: CASSPRGGSAETQYF.